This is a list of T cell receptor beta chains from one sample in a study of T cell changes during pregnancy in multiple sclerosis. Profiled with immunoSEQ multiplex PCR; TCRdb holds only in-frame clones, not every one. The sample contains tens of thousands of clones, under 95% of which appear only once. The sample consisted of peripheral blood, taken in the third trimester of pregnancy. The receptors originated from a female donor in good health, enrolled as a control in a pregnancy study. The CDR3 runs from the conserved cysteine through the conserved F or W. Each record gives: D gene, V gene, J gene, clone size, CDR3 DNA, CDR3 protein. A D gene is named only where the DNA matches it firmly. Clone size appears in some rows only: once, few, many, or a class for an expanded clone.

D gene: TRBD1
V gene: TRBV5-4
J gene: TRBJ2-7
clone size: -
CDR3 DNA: TGTGCCAGCAGCTTGTCGCAGGGGGCGGTCGAGCAGTACTTC
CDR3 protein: CASSLSQGAVEQYF

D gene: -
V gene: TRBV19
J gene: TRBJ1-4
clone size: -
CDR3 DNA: TGTGCCAGTAGTAGGGAGCGACGGTATAATGAAAAACTGTTTTTT
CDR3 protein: CASSRERRYNEKLFF

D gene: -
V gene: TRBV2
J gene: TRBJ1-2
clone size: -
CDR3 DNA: TGTGCCAGCAGTGTGGGGCAGTTCTATGGCTACACCTTC
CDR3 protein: CASSVGQFYGYTF

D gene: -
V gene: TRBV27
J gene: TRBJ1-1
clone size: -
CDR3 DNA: TGTGCCAGCAGACCAGGGCTTGCGAACACTGAAGCTTTCTTT
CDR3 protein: CASRPGLANTEAFF

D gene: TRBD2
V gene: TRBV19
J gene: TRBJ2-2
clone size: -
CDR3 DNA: TGTGCCAGTAGTATCCCGACCAGGACTAGCGGGGGCACCGGGGAGCTGTTTTTT
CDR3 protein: CASSIPTRTSGGTGELFF

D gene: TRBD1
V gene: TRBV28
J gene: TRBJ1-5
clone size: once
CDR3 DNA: TGTGCCAGTAGACCGACAGGGGGCCAGAATCAGCCCCAGCATTTT
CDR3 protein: CASRPTGGQNQPQHF

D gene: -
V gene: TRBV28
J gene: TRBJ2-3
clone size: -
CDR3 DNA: TGTGCCAGCAGTTTAGGAGGTAGCACAGATACGCAGTATTTT
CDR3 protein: CASSLGGSTDTQYF

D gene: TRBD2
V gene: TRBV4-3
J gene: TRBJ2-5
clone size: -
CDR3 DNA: TGCGCCAGCAGCCAAGATTCCGGGACTAGCGGGGGACAAGAGACCCAGTACTTC
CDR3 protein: CASSQDSGTSGGQETQYF

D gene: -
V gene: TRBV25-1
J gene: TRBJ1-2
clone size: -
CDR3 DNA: TGTGCCAGCAGACCGGACTCGGGGGGCTATGGCTACACCTTC
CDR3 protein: CASRPDSGGYGYTF

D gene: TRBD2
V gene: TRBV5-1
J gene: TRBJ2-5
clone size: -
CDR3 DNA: TGCGCCAGTCAGACTAGCGGGGTCGCAATGGGAGAGACCCAGTACTTC
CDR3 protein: CASQTSGVAMGETQYF

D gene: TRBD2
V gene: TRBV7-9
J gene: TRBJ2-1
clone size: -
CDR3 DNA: TGTGCCAGTGTGCTAGCGGCCAGTGGGAATGAGCAGTTCTTC
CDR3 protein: CASVLAASGNEQFF

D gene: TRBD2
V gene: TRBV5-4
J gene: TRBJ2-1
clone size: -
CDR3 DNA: TGTGCCAGCAGCTTGGGGGGCGGGGGAACGTCCTACAATGAGCAGTTCTTC
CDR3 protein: CASSLGGGGTSYNEQFF

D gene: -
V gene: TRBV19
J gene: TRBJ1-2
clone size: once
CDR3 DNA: TGTGCCAGTAGTCCAGTACCGCGGATCTATGGCTACACCTTC
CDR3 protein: CASSPVPRIYGYTF

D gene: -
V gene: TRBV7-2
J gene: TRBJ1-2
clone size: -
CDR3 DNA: TGTGCCAGCAGCTTAGGGCAGGCTTACTCTGGCTACACCTTC
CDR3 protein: CASSLGQAYSGYTF